Each of the 30 T cell receptor beta chains below was sequenced from the same sample in a study of blood T cells in healthy people across ages. Primers used in a second PCR of roughly 7 to 12 cycles were a sample-barcoded 5' primer and a J-beta primer mix. Each CDR3 protein gets one entry after TCRdb re-called the 5' RACE reads with MiXCR. The sample includes some 780,000 distinct CDR3 sequences, 45% to 70% of them seen just once. What was sequenced was blood. The source of these receptors is a man in his forties in good health.

The J gene is TRBJ2-5, the V gene TRBV29-1; TRBD2 is a possible D gene (6 bases). The CDR3 has 11 amino acids. Germline CDR1 is SQVTM and CDR2 is ANQGSEA. V shed 6 bases and J shed 11 bases, with 16 bases lying between them. The CDR3, as DNA: TGCAGCGTAACGGGACTGGGGGAGCAGTACTTC. Translating gives CSVTGLGEQYF.

The CDR3 here is CASSRPTGTSGASGTQYF. Written as DNA, the CDR3 is TGTGCCAGCAGCCGACCGACCGGGACTAGCGGCGCATCGGGTACGCAGTATTTT. The rearrangement joins TRBV7-6 to TRBJ2-3, with 11 bases lining up with TRBD2. V was clipped by 5 bases and J by 8 bases; unmatched bases: 18. CDR1 SGHVS and CDR2 FNYEAQ come from the germline V gene. The CDR3 consists of 18 residues. Variable domain in full (rest from reference TRBV7-6 and TRBJ2-3): GAGVSQSPRYKVTKRGQDVALRCDPISGHVSLYWYRQALGQGPEFLTYFNYEAQQDKSGLPNDRFSAERPEGSISTLTIQRTEQRDSAMYRCASSRPTGTSGASGTQYFGPGTRLTVL.

V gene TRBV9 combines with J gene TRBJ1-1; D is undetermined. The CDR3 is 15 residues long. The V end lost 0 bases, the J end lost 2 bases, and 11 bases lay between the germline ends. Per the germline V gene, CDR1 is SGDLS and CDR2 is YYNGEE. CDR3 protein: CASSVGSRANTEAFF. CDR3 sequence (DNA): TGTGCCAGCAGCGTAGGTTCTCGAGCCAACACTGAAGCTTTCTTT.

Notes on this clonotype: The junction and the germline gene differ at one end; a read error may be behind it. The rearrangement joins TRBV10-3 to TRBJ2-7, with a possible D match to TRBD1 (6 bases). Germline CDR1 and CDR2: ENHRY and SYGVKD. This CDR3 contains 16 residues. Here the CDR3 reads CAVSDPLRTDVYEQYF. Written as DNA, the CDR3 is TGTGCCGTCAGTGACCCCCTGAGGACAGACGTCTACGAGCAGTACTTC.

This clonotype has only a few counts. V is TRBV9 and J is TRBJ2-7, with D tentatively TRBD2 (5 bases). CDR1 SGDLS and CDR2 YYNGEE come from the germline V gene. Trimming pared 0 bases from V and 3 bases from J, leaving 10 bases between. The length of the CDR3 is 14 residues. The CDR3 is CASSVAGSNYEQYF. DNA for the CDR3: TGTGCCAGCAGCGTAGCGGGATCCAACTACGAGCAGTACTTC.

Note on this clonotype: Germline is not matched at one junction end, which may reflect a read error. The V and J genes are TRBV7-9 and TRBJ1-2, with D possibly TRBD1 on 5 matching bases. CDR1 is SEHNR, CDR2 FQNEAQ, per germline (reference sequence). This CDR3 spans 14 amino acids. CDR3 protein: CARSWGGLADGYTF. In nucleotides, the CDR3 is TGTGCCCGCAGCTGGGGGGGGTTGGCTGATGGCTACACCTTC. Supplemented by reference TRBV7-9 and TRBJ1-2, the full variable domain reads DTGVSQNPRHKITKRGQNVTFRCDPISEHNRLYWYRQTLGQGPEFLTYFQNEAQLEKSRLLSDRFSAERPKGSFSTLEIQRTEQGDSAMYLCARSWGGLADGYTFGSGTRLTVV.

This chain joins TRBV6-2 or TRBV6-3 and TRBJ2-3; D remains ambiguous. V lost 4 bases, J lost 4 bases, and 15 bases lay in between. The CDR3 is made up of 15 amino acids. Germline CDR1 is MNHEY and CDR2 is SVGEGT. The CDR3 nucleotides are TGTGCCAGCAGTTGCGAACCGGTCAATGCAGATACGCAGTATTTT. Encoded protein: CASSCEPVNADTQYF.

CDR3 nucleotides: TGTGCCAGCAGCAACAGACAGGGGGCCACAGATACGCAGTATTTT. Its protein is CASSNRQGATDTQYF. The V call is TRBV11-2, the J call TRBJ2-3; 10 bases are a match to TRBD1. The CDR3 runs to 15 residues. The V segment lost 5 bases and the J segment 2 bases; nucleotides outside the gene matches: 4. CDR1 is SGHAT, CDR2 FQNNGV, per germline.

The chain employs TRBV6-2 or TRBV6-3 and TRBJ2-6; perhaps TRBD2 as D (6 bases). V lost 6 bases to trimming and J lost 0 bases, with 15 bases between them. The V gene's germline CDR1 is MNHEY and CDR2 SVGEGT. The CDR3 loop spans 17 amino acids. The CDR3 sequence is CASRPPGLHSGANVLTF. CDR3 bases: TGTGCCAGCAGGCCTCCGGGACTCCACTCTGGGGCCAACGTCCTGACTTTC.

The chain combines TRBV7-2 with TRBJ2-5; D is undetermined. The CDR3 runs 15 residues. V lost 2 bases, J lost 1 base, and 11 bases lay in between. Germline CDR1 is SGHTA and CDR2 is FQGNSA. CDR3 DNA: TGTGCCAGCAGCTTAAATCAGGTAGCCCAAGAGACCCAGTACTTC. Encoded protein: CASSLNQVAQETQYF.

Concerning this clonotype itself: Since a much larger clone is just one base distant, this may be a read error. The chain has TRBV20-1 and TRBJ2-5; D gene unclear. The better agreement between TRBJ2-7 and the DNA end casts doubt on the J call. Germline V gene data show CDR1 as DFQATT and CDR2 as SNEGSKA (reference sequence). The CDR3 has 14 residues. The CDR3 DNA follows: TGCAGTGCTAGAGAGCTAGTGGGAACCCACGAGCAGTACTTC. It encodes CSARELVGTHEQYF.

The V call is TRBV7-3, the J call TRBJ1-6; D not resolved. Germline V lookup: CDR1 SGHTA, CDR2 FQGTGA. Between the trimmed V and J ends, which lost 5 bases and 13 bases, there was a span of 15 bases. The CDR3 loop spans 13 amino acids. The CDR3 loop is CASSTMREWPLHF. DNA for the CDR3: TGTGCCAGCAGCACAATGAGGGAGTGGCCCCTCCACTTT.

V and J are TRBV4-2 and TRBJ1-1; 7 bases agree with TRBD1. CDR3 length: 16 residues. Germline V gives CDR1 LGHNA, CDR2 YNFKEQ. V was clipped by 5 bases and J by 0 bases; unmatched bases: 9. The CDR3 coding sequence is TGTGCCAGCAGCACCCCGGGACAGAACTTGAACACTGAAGCTTTCTTT. Protein: CASSTPGQNLNTEAFF.

The V and J genes are TRBV3-1 and TRBJ2-1; maybe TRBD1 (5 bases). Germline V CDR1 and CDR2: LGHDT, YNNKEL (reference sequence). The ends were cut back, 1 base at V and 10 bases at J, with 8 bases in the middle. The CDR3 is 12 residues long. DNA of the CDR3: TGTGCCAGCAGCCAAGTGACAGCAGAGCAGTTCTTC. It translates to CASSQVTAEQFF.

The V call is TRBV5-1, the J call TRBJ2-7; 9 bases map to TRBD2. The CDR3 runs 16 residues. Germline loops: CDR1 SGHRS, CDR2 YFSETQ. Trimming took 0 bases from V and 10 from J; bases not matched to a gene: 14. CDR3 residues: CASSLALAGQLRDQYF. The DNA of the CDR3 is TGCGCCAGCAGCTTGGCGCTAGCGGGACAGCTTAGGGACCAGTACTTC. Based on the CDR3 plus reference TRBV5-1 and TRBJ2-7, the full variable domain is KAGVTQTPRYLIKTRGQQVTLSCSPISGHRSVSWYQQTPGQGLQFLFEYFSETQRNKGNFPGRFSGRQFSNSRSEMNVSTLELGDSALYLCASSLALAGQLRDQYFGPGTRLTVT.

In its sample, this clonotype was seen a few times. The rearrangement joins TRBV6-2 or TRBV6-3 to TRBJ2-7; the D gene is possibly TRBD2 (6 bases). The CDR3 is made up of 16 amino acids. Trimming shortened V by 5 bases and J by 1 base, and 18 bases separated the two germline ends. Germline CDR1 and CDR2: MNHEY and SVGEGT. This chain's CDR3 is CASSLTGREFSYEQYF. For the CDR3, the DNA is TGTGCCAGCAGTCTGACTGGACGGGAGTTTTCCTACGAGCAGTACTTC.

The chain couples TRBV2 to TRBJ2-1, with TRBD2 as a possible D gene (6 bases). Trimming stripped 7 bases from V and 7 bases from J, with 23 bases between. CDR3 size: 16 residues. CDR1 SNHLY and CDR2 FYNNEI come from the germline V gene. The CDR3 sequence is CASMRPGGTSRNEQFF. CDR3 sequence (DNA): TGTGCCAGCATGAGGCCCGGCGGGACGTCAAGGAATGAGCAGTTCTTC.

The genes are TRBV20-1 and TRBJ2-1; 9 bases match TRBD2. This CDR3 contains 13 residues. Germline V gives CDR1 DFQATT, CDR2 SNEGSKA (reference sequence). The J segment lost 7 bases and the V segment lost 6 bases, leaving 7 bases of the junction unmatched. The CDR3 bases are TGCAGTGCCAGTAGCGGGGGTGGTAATGAGCAGTTCTTC. The encoded protein is CSASSGGGNEQFF.

The rearrangement links TRBV7-2 to TRBJ2-1; 12 bases are shared with TRBD2. The last part of the DNA fits TRBJ2-7 better; the J call may be wrong. From germline, CDR1 is SGHTA and CDR2 FQGNSA. This CDR3 is built from 15 residues. Written as DNA, the CDR3 is TGTGCCAGCACCGCCGGACTAGCGGGGTACAATGAGCAGTACTTC. Its translation: CASTAGLAGYNEQYF.

V is TRBV7-2 and J is TRBJ2-3, with D possibly being TRBD2 (7 bases). The CDR3 covers 16 residues. Germline CDR1 is SGHTA and CDR2 is FQGNSA. The germline V and J ends were trimmed by 2 bases and 4 bases, with 16 bases remaining between them. The CDR3 nucleotides are TGTGCCAGCAGCTTATTTGGCGGGGGCAATCCAGATACGCAGTATTTT. It codes for CASSLFGGGNPDTQYF.

Here the CDR3 DNA reads TGTGCCAGCAGTGAACGGCCAGGGGGCAATGAGCAGTTCTTC. Amino acid sequence: CASSERPGGNEQFF. The chain is built from TRBV6-1 and TRBJ2-1, with TRBD1 identical over 7 bases. The CDR3 runs to 14 residues. Germline CDR1 MNHNS, CDR2 SASEGT. The junction had 4 bases not matched to a gene; V was cut back by 2 bases and J by 6 bases.

The chain joins TRBV18 to TRBJ1-5; TRBD1 is a possible D gene (5 bases). V was pared by 1 base and J by 3 bases, with 10 bases between. The CDR3 is 15 amino acids. CDR1 KGHSH and CDR2 LQKENI come from the germline V gene. CDR3 coding DNA: TGTGCCAGCTCACCACAGACAGCCTACAATCAGCCCCAGCATTTT. Protein sequence: CASSPQTAYNQPQHF.

V and J are TRBV25-1 and TRBJ1-2; D is ambiguous. V was shortened by 1 base and J by 2 bases, with 5 bases between the two germline ends. This CDR3 has 13 residues. Germline V gene sequence: CDR1 MGHDK, CDR2 SYGVNS. The CDR3: CASSESVNYGYTF. CDR3 DNA sequence: TGTGCCAGCAGTGAATCCGTCAACTATGGCTACACCTTC.

The table lists this clonotype with a few counts. This chain links TRBV25-1 with TRBJ1-5, with 9 bases aligning to TRBD1. V was pared by 7 bases and J by 5 bases, with 30 bases of the junction left unmatched. The CDR3 has 22 residues. Looked up from germline, CDR1 is MGHDK and CDR2 is SYGVNS. The CDR3 sequence is CASTHCSSGQGRSMPPDQPQHF. CDR3 coding DNA: TGTGCCAGCACACATTGTTCCTCGGGACAGGGAAGGTCGATGCCCCCTGATCAGCCCCAGCATTTT.

This clonotype has more than one count but fewer than ten. J is TRBJ1-5 and V is TRBV7-9; perhaps TRBD1 as D (5 bases). The V gene's germline CDR1 is SEHNR and CDR2 FQNEAQ (reference sequence). V was pared by 6 bases and J by 3 bases, with 12 bases between. The CDR3 extends over 14 amino acids. The CDR3 DNA follows: TGTGCCAGCAGTTCAGGACACTTCAATCAGCCCCAGCATTTT. It yields the protein CASSSGHFNQPQHF.

In the case of this clonotype: Sequence at one end of the junction differs from germline and may be a read error. This rearrangement joins TRBV9 to TRBJ2-3, with TRBD2 identical over 9 bases. Germline V CDR1 and CDR2: SGDLS, YYNGEE. The CDR3 runs 15 residues. The CDR3 loop reads CACSVSGGTTDTQYF. CDR3 coding DNA: TGTGCCTGCAGCGTAAGCGGGGGGACCACAGATACGCAGTATTTT.

This clonotype was seen only a few times. This sequence joins TRBV27 and TRBJ1-2, with D hard to call. Trimming removed 8 bases at V and 8 bases at J, with 12 bases between. The CDR3 has 11 residues. Germline CDR1 is MNHEY and CDR2 is SMNVEV (reference sequence). The CDR3 loop is CASAGPGGYTF. CDR3 sequence (DNA): TGTGCCAGCGCAGGACCGGGAGGCTACACCTTC.

The rearrangement joins TRBV2 to TRBJ2-6; D is uncertain. Germline lookup yields CDR1 SNHLY and CDR2 FYNNEI. The CDR3 length is 14 residues. Between the trimmed V and J ends, which lost 7 bases and 7 bases, there was a span of 14 bases. The CDR3 is CASKEDLTANVLTF. CDR3 bases: TGTGCCAGCAAGGAAGACCTTACAGCCAACGTCCTGACTTTC.

The table lists this clonotype with a few counts. The rearrangement links TRBV7-2 to TRBJ1-2; a weak D match, TRBD1 (5 bases). Germline CDR1 is SGHTA and CDR2 is FQGNSA. This CDR3 is built from 15 residues. V lost 3 bases and J 1 base, leaving 12 bases between the germline ends. CDR3 sequence (DNA): TGTGCCAGCAGCTTTTCAGGGCAGGGTAACTATGGCTACACCTTC. It codes for CASSFSGQGNYGYTF.

V and J are TRBV6-1 and TRBJ2-4; D is perhaps TRBD1 or TRBD2 (6 bases each). With 1 base removed from V and 9 bases from J, the gap between germline ends came to 19 bases. The CDR3 is 16 amino acids. In germline, CDR1 is MNHNS, CDR2 SASEGT. The DNA of the CDR3 is TGTGCCAGCAGTGAAGGGACGGAGGGGGGACTGAGCATTCAGTACTTC. It encodes CASSEGTEGGLSIQYF.